This T cell receptor beta chain came from a study of radiotherapy plus CTLA-4 blockade in lung cancer. The wider study: Objective responses emerged in under 20% of patients, and around 30% attained disease control.

Study-level findings and limits: Expansion of tumor-derived TCR clones was observed in blood after radiotherapy plus ipilimumab.

Notes on this clone: No antigen is known for it.

Lung cancer patients with chemo-refractory metastatic non-small-cell disease were given focal radiation plus CTLA-4 blockade with ipilimumab. TCRdb's copy holds only in-frame clones and misses some; the assay was immunoSEQ multiplex PCR. The repertoire holds some 98,000 clones, 82% seen once, with around 3% in the top ten. This TCR derives from a human donor with non-small cell lung cancer who had a partial response to radiotherapy plus ipilimumab. The sequencing here drew on peripheral blood, taken from a patient treated with radiotherapy plus ipilimumab.

CDR3 sequence: CASRRPGQASVGELFF. CDR3 nucleotide sequence: TGTGCCAGCAGGCGTCCGGGACAGGCCTCCGTCGGGGAGCTGTTTTTT. V gene TRBV6-6 combines with J gene TRBJ2-2, with 8 positions matching TRBD1. This CDR3 is 16 amino acids long. J gave up 7 bases and V 6 bases, and 13 bases lay outside the gene matches. Germline V gives CDR1 MNHNY, CDR2 SVGAGI (reference sequence).